Shown below are 13 T cell receptor beta chains from a single sample sequenced in a study of blood T cell repertoires in COVID-19. The assay was immunoSEQ multiplex PCR, and TCRdb's table has in-frame clones only and misses some. Of tens of thousands of clones in the sample, approximately 92% are singletons; the top ten hold 18%. The material sequenced was peripheral blood. These receptors came from a woman aged 55-75 years with COVID-19, enrolled during active disease.

In this sample, this clone turned up once. The same CDR3 is also encoded by other DNA sequences in this sample. The chain combines TRBV6-4 with TRBJ2-1; 7 positions agree with TRBD2. V was clipped by 3 bases and J by 0 bases; unmatched bases: 2. The V gene's germline CDR1 is MRHNA and CDR2 SNTAGT. This CDR3 has 15 residues. The CDR3 sequence: CASSDSSGSYNEQFF. CDR3 in DNA: TGTGCCAGCAGTGATTCTAGCGGCTCCTACAATGAGCAGTTCTTC.

About this clone itself: Other DNA sequences in the sample encode the same CDR3. The chain uses TRBV6-5 and TRBJ2-7; unclear D gene. With 3 bases removed from V and 0 bases from J, the gap between germline ends came to 9 bases. Germline V lookup: CDR1 MNHEY, CDR2 SVGAGI. This CDR3 spans 14 amino acids. The chain's CDR3 is CASSYGRNSYEQYF. The CDR3 DNA sequence: TGTGCCAGCAGTTATGGCAGAAACTCCTACGAGCAGTACTTC.

This chain joins TRBV6-5 and TRBJ1-6; 8 bases map to TRBD1. Germline CDR1 is MNHEY and CDR2 is SVGAGI. Germline trimming cut 0 bases from V and 9 bases from J; bases unmatched to any gene: 7. CDR3 size: 16 residues. CDR3 DNA sequence: TGTGCCAGCAGTTACTCTCTGCAGGGGGCGGGTTCACCCCTCCACTTT. Translation: CASSYSLQGAGSPLHF.

In nucleotides, the CDR3 is TGCGCCAGCAGCACTGGACTAGCGTACTTTGGTGAGCAGTTCTTC. The encoded protein is CASSTGLAYFGEQFF. V gene TRBV5-1 combines with J gene TRBJ2-1; TRBD2 matches at 9 bases. V dropped 4 bases and J dropped 9; count of bases not matched to a gene: 11. Germline V gives CDR1 SGHRS, CDR2 YFSETQ. CDR3 length: 15 residues.

The chain recombines TRBV6-5 with TRBJ1-1; possibly TRBD1 for D (5 bases). CDR3 length: 13 residues. The ends were cut back, 8 bases at V and 5 bases at J, with 15 bases in the middle. CDR1 MNHEY and CDR2 SVGAGI come from the germline V gene. The CDR3 region has the DNA TGTGCCAGCCAGACAGAAATGAGAACTGAAGCTTTCTTT. Translating it yields CASQTEMRTEAFF.

The genes are TRBV6-2 or TRBV6-3 and TRBJ1-2; perhaps TRBD1 as D (5 bases). Trimming took off 4 bases at V and 2 bases at J, with 11 bases between the two ends. This CDR3 comprises 14 residues. Germline assignment: CDR1 MNHEY and CDR2 SVGEGT. CDR3 residues: CASSLEGTNYGYTF. The CDR3 nucleotides read TGTGCCAGCAGTTTGGAGGGGACGAACTATGGCTACACCTTC.

This chain uses TRBV2 with TRBJ1-6, with D possibly TRBD1 on 6 matching bases. The length of the CDR3 is 14 residues. V lost 4 bases, J lost 4 bases, and 8 bases lay in between. CDR1 and CDR2 from the germline V gene are SNHLY and FYNNEI. CDR3 coding DNA: TGTGCCAGCAGTGTGACAGGATATAATTCACCCCTCCACTTT. It specifies CASSVTGYNSPLHF.

V usage is TRBV4-3 and J usage is TRBJ1-1, with a tentative D call TRBD1 (5 bases). Germline values: CDR1 LGHNA, CDR2 YSLEER. The V end was cut by 0 bases, the J end by 1 base, with 9 bases between. The CDR3 covers 15 residues. As DNA, the CDR3 is TGCGCCAGCAGCCAAGATGGGGGGACGAACACTGAAGCTTTCTTT. Protein product: CASSQDGGTNTEAFF.

This chain links TRBV27 with TRBJ1-5; D gene uncertain. Germline CDR1 and CDR2: MNHEY and SMNVEV (reference sequence). Trimming left V 5 bases short and J 0 bases short, with 14 bases between. The CDR3 loop spans 16 amino acids. CDR3 bases: TGTGCCAGCAGTCTCGCGCACCCCCATAGCAATCAGCCCCAGCATTTT. Translated: CASSLAHPHSNQPQHF.

The V gene is TRBV5-5, the J gene TRBJ2-3, with 7 bases fitting TRBD2. Trimming took 2 bases from V and 0 from J; bases not matched to a gene: 0. The CDR3 has 14 residues. The germline V gene has CDR1 SGHKS and CDR2 YYEKEE (reference sequence). The CDR3: CASSFSGSTDTQYF. The CDR3 bases are TGTGCCAGCAGCTTTAGCGGGAGCACAGATACGCAGTATTTT.

This chain uses TRBV5-4 with TRBJ2-5; D is perhaps TRBD2 (5 bases). The V end lost 3 bases, the J end lost 14 bases, and 8 bases lay between the germline ends. The CDR3 spans 9 residues. CDR1 is SGHNT, CDR2 YYREEE, per germline (reference sequence). The CDR3 bases are TGTGCCAGCAGCTCTGGAGGCTACTTC. Translation: CASSSGGYF.

The chain has TRBV5-5 and TRBJ2-1, with no clear D. The V end was cut by 4 bases, the J end by 0 bases, with 8 bases between. This CDR3 spans 14 amino acids. In germline, CDR1 is SGHKS, CDR2 YYEKEE (reference sequence). The CDR3 sequence: CASSPLSSYNEQFF. CDR3 in DNA: TGTGCCAGCAGCCCCCTAAGCTCCTACAATGAGCAGTTCTTC.

This chain uses TRBV30 with TRBJ2-1; 10 bases map to TRBD2. The CDR3 runs to 15 residues. The trim removed 1 base at V and 7 bases at J, leaving 7 bases unmatched. From germline, CDR1 is GTSNPN and CDR2 SVGIG (reference sequence). In DNA, the CDR3 is TGTGCCTGGAGTGCTCTAGCGGGAGTGATTAATGAGCAGTTCTTC. This gives the protein CAWSALAGVINEQFF.